This T cell receptor (beta chain) was captured in a study of T cell clusters in autoimmune cytopenias. The wider study: Healthy donor controls had a mean age of approximately 56 years and median age of about 60 years.

Notes on the study in general: TRB repertoire shifts in secondary cytopenia and chronic lymphocytic leukemia mostly reflected lymphoma, not autoimmunity.

Each sample's input was about 270 ng genomic DNA, 30,000 to 45,000 genome equivalents. One tube held mixed TRB-A and TRB-B primer pools for touch-down PCR. TCRdb re-called the multiplex PCR reads and shows each CDR3 protein once, DNA omitted. The specimen's table records around 5,400 distinct CDR3 sequences. For this clonotype: What it binds is not known.

This CDR3 is 14 amino acids long. CDR1 SGHNT and CDR2 YYREEE come from the germline V gene (reference sequence). These data are also associated with another study on T cell repertoires in aging, cancer and after chemotherapy. According to that study: Repeat sampling of healthy donors over several months to years showed clear clonal overlap. Untreated cancer patients had significantly lower blood TCR diversity than age-matched healthy donors.

Sequencing used peripheral blood. The clonotype originates from a human donor in good health. The V gene is TRBV5-4, the J gene TRBJ1-2. The CDR3 is CASSLDGVYYGYTF.